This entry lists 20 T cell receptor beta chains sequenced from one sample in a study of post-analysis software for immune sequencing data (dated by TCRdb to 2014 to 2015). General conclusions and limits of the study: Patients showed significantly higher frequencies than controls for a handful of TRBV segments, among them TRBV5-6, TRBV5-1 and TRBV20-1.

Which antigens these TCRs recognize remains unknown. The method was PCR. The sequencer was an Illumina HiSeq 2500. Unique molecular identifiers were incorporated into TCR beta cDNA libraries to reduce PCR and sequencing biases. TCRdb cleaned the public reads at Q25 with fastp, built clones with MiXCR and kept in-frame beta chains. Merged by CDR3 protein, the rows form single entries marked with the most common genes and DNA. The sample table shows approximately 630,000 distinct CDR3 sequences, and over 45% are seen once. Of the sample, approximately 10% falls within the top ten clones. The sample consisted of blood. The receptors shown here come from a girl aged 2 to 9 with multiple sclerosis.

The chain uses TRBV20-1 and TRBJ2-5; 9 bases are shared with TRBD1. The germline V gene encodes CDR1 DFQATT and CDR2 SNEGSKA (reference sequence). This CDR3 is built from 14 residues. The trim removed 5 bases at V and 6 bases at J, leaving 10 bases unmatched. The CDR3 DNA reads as TGCAGTGCTTCTCCGGGACAGGGAGGACAGACCCAGTACTTC. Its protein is CSASPGQGGQTQYF.

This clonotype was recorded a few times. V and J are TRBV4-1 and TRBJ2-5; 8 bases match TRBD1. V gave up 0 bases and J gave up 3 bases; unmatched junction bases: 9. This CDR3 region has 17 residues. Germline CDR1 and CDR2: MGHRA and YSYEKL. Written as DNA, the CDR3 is TGCGCCAGCAGCCAAGATCCCCCAGGGGGCAGGAAAGAGACCCAGTACTTC. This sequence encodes CASSQDPPGGRKETQYF.

CDR3 amino acids: CSAGPASGRAGTDTQYF. CDR3 in DNA: TGCAGTGCTGGGCCGGCGAGCGGGAGGGCCGGGACAGATACGCAGTATTTT. The chain joins TRBV20-1 to TRBJ2-3, with 10 bases fitting TRBD2. The CDR3 has 17 amino acids. Germline loops: CDR1 DFQATT, CDR2 SNEGSKA (reference sequence). The V gene end was trimmed by 5 bases and the J gene end by 3 bases; junction bases not matched to a gene: 14.

The CDR3 DNA reads TGTGCCAGCAGTCGGGACAGGGCCTATGGCTACACCTTC. Translation: CASSRDRAYGYTF. V and J are TRBV25-1 and TRBJ1-2; 9 positions agree with TRBD1. The CDR3 extends over 13 amino acids. From germline, CDR1 is MGHDK and CDR2 SYGVNS. The J segment lost 4 bases and the V segment lost 5 bases, leaving 2 bases of the junction unmatched.

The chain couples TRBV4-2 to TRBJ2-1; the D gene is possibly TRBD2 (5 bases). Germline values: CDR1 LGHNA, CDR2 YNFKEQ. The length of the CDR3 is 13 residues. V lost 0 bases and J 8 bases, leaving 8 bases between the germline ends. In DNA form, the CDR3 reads TGTGCCAGCAGCCAAGATCTGCGGGATGAGCAGTTCTTC. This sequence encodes CASSQDLRDEQFF.

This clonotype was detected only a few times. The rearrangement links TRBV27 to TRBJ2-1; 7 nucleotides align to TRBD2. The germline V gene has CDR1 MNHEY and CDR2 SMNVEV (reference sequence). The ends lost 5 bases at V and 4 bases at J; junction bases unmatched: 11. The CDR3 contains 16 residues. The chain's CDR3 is CASSHPSSGKYNEQFF. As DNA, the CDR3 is TGTGCCAGCAGTCACCCCAGCAGCGGGAAATACAATGAGCAGTTCTTC.

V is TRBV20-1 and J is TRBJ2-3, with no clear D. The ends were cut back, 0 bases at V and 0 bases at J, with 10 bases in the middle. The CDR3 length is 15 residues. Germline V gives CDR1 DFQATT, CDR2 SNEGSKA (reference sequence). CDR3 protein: CSARDTHGSTDTQYF. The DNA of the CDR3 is TGCAGTGCTAGAGATACGCACGGGAGCACAGATACGCAGTATTTT.

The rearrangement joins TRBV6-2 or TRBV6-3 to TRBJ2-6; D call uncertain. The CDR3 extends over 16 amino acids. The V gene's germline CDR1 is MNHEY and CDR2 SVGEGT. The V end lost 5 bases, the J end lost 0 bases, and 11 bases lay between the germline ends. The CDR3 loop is CASSRTDGSGANVLTF. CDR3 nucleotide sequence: TGTGCCAGCAGTCGGACGGATGGCTCTGGGGCCAACGTCCTGACTTTC.

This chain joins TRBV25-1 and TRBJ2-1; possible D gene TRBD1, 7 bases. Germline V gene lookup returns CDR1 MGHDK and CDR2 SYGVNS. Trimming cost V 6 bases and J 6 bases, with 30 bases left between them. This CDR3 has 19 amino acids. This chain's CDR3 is CASSRPIDREDVYSNEQFF. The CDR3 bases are TGTGCCAGCAGCCGCCCGATCGACAGGGAGGATGTATACAGCAATGAGCAGTTCTTC.

CDR3 DNA: TGCGCCAGCAGCTTTGGGGACAGGGAGGGCACTGAAGCTTTCTTT. Its protein product is CASSFGDREGTEAFF. J is TRBJ1-1 and V is TRBV5-1; 9 bases align to TRBD1. The CDR3 spans 15 residues. The germline V gene has CDR1 SGHRS and CDR2 YFSETQ. V lost 2 bases and J lost 4; bases outside the gene matches: 6.

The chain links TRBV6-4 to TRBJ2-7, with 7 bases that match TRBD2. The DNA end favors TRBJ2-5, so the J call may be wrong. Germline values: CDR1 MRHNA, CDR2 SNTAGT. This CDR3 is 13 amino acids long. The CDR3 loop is CASSVREGLTQYF. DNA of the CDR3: TGTGCCAGCAGTGTCAGGGAGGGTTTGACCCAGTACTTC.

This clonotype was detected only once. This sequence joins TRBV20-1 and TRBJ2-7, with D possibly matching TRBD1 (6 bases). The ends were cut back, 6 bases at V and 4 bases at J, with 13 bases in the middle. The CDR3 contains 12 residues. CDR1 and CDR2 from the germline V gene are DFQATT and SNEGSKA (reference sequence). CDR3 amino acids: CSAATGYYEQYF. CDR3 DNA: TGCAGTGCGGCGACAGGATATTACGAGCAGTACTTC.

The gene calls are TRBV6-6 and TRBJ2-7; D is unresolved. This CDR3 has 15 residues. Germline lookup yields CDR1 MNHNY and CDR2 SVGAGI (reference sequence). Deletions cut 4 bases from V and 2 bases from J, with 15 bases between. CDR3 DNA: TGTGCCAGCAGTTCCTCCGACGGCCCAGCCTACGAGCAGTACTTC. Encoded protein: CASSSSDGPAYEQYF.

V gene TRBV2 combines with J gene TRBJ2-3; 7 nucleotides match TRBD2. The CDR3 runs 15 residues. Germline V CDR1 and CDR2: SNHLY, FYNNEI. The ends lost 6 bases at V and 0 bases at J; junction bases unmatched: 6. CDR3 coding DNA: TGTGCCAGCAGAGGGACTACGGCTAGCACAGATACGCAGTATTTT. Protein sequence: CASRGTTASTDTQYF.

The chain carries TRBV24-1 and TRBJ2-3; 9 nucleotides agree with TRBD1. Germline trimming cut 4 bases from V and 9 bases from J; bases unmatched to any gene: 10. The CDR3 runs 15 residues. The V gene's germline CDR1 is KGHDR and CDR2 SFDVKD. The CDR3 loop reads CATSEPSGTGWTQYF. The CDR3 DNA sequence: TGTGCCACCAGTGAACCCTCCGGGACAGGGTGGACGCAGTATTTT.

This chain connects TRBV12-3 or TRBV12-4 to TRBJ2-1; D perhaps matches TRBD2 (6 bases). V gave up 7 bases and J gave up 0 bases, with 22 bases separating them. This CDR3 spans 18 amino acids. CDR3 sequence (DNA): TGTGCCAGCACCCCCCGTGTTAGGATCGGGAGCTCCTACAATGAGCAGTTCTTC. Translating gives CASTPRVRIGSSYNEQFF.

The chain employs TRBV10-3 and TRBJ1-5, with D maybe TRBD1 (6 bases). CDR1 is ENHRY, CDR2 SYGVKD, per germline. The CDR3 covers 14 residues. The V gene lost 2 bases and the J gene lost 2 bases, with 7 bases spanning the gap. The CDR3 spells CAISEHRGNQPQHF. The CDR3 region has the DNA TGTGCCATCAGTGAGCACAGGGGCAATCAGCCCCAGCATTTT.

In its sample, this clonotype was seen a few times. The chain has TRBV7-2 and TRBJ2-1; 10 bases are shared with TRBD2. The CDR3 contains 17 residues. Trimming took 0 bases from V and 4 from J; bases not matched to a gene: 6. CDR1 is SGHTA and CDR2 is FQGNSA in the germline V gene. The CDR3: CASSLATSGAHYNEQFF. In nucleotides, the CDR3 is TGTGCCAGCAGCTTAGCTACTAGCGGGGCTCATTACAATGAGCAGTTCTTC.

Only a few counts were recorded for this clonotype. The CDR3 DNA follows: TGCAGCGGGGGACCGATAAAAAGCGCTGAAGCTTTCTTT. Amino acid sequence: CSGGPIKSAEAFF. The gene calls are TRBV29-1 and TRBJ1-1; TRBD1 is a possible D gene (5 bases). The V gene lost 7 bases and the J gene lost 6 bases, with 18 bases spanning the gap. Germline-derived CDR1 and CDR2 are SQVTM and ANQGSEA. This CDR3 has 13 residues.

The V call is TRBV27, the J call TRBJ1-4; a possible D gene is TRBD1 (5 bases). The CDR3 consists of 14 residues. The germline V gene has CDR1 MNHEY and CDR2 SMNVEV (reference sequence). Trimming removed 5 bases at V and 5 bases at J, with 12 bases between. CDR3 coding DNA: TGTGCCAGCAGTGACCGACAGCTAAATGAAAAACTGTTTTTT. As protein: CASSDRQLNEKLFF.